This T cell receptor beta chain is drawn from a study of T cell repertoires in cytomegalovirus infection. Study-wide background: Public TCR beta signatures indicated both CMV infection and matching HLA type. Findings and caveats of the study: Accumulated public TCR beta family frequency recognized individuals carrying CMV together with the relevant HLA. It was HLA-C-restricted CMV-specific TCR beta clonotypes that dominated the response ex vivo.

This clonotype was observed a few times. No antigen is known for it. TCRdb independently ran MiXCR on the reads; one entry per CDR3 protein. The data show approximately 910,000 distinct CDR3 sequences, around 31% seen once. This material consisted of cultured CD8+ T cells from PBMCs, taken from culture after CMV antigen stimulation. This clonotype originated in a human donor in good health (CMV status not recorded). Some clones in this sample may be carry-over from other donors' samples.

The DNA of the CDR3 is TGTGCCAGCAGACCAGGGACAGGGGACTTCTATGGCTACACCTTC. Translation: CASRPGTGDFYGYTF. The chain links TRBV5-5 to TRBJ1-2; 10 bases line up with TRBD1. Germline values: CDR1 SGHKS, CDR2 YYEKEE (reference sequence). The CDR3 runs 15 residues. The trim removed 5 bases at V and 4 bases at J, leaving 8 bases unmatched.